This T cell receptor beta chain was recovered during a study of T cells in Graves' hyperthyroidism and ophthalmopathy. V gave up 4 bases and J gave up 2 bases; unmatched junction bases: 12. This CDR3 spans 19 amino acids. The V gene's germline CDR1 is SGHTA and CDR2 FQGNSA. Out of approximately 10 ml of fresh peripheral blood came the PBMCs. TCR beta CDR3 regions were amplified from RNA transcripts. TCR CDR3 regions were first amplified by RT-PCR with HTBI primers. MiXCR was run by TCRdb on the multiplex PCR reads, yielding one entry per CDR3 protein. The sample lists around 530,000 distinct CDR3 sequences, over 15% occurring once.

The source of this sequence is a woman between 18 and 29 years old with Graves' ophthalmopathy. The gene calls are TRBV7-2 and TRBJ2-5; 14 nucleotides match TRBD2. The sample taken for sequencing was blood. CDR3 sequence: CASSSKMGGLAGEQETQYF. CDR3 bases: TGTGCCAGCAGCTCCAAGATGGGGGGACTAGCGGGAGAACAAGAGACCCAGTACTTC.